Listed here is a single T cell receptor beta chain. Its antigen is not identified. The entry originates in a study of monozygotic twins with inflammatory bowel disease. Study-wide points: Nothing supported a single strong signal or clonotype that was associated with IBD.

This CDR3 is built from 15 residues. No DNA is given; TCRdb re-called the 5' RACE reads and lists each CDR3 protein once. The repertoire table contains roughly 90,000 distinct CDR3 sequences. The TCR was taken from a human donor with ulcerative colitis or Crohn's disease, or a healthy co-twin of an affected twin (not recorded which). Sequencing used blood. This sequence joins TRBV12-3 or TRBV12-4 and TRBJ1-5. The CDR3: CASSFGQRRNQPQHF.